What follows are 6 T cell receptor beta chains derived from one specimen sequenced in a study of cytotoxic CD8 clonotypes in ibrutinib-treated CLL. Generated by immunoSEQ multiplex PCR, the TCRdb table keeps only in-frame clones and is missing some. The sample lists about 130,000 clones, approximately 83% occurring once. Material: PBMCs, obtained after 24 months of ibrutinib treatment. Receptors originate from a human donor with chronic lymphocytic leukemia.

This sequence joins TRBV6-9 and TRBJ1-4, with D perhaps TRBD1 (6 bases). V shed 7 bases and J shed 6 bases, with 21 bases lying between them. The CDR3 length is 16 residues. CDR1 and CDR2 from the germline V gene are MNHGY and SVAAGI. The CDR3 protein is CASTSTGRPMDEKLFF. The CDR3 DNA reads as TGTGCCAGCACGTCGACAGGTAGGCCGATGGATGAAAAACTGTTTTTT.

The chain recombines TRBV28 with TRBJ2-7, with D hard to call. This CDR3 has 11 amino acids. Germline V lookup: CDR1 MDHEN, CDR2 SYDVKM. Trimming pared 10 bases from V and 12 bases from J, leaving 19 bases between. CDR3 protein: CATYHGPHGYF. CDR3 coding DNA: TGTGCCACATACCACGGTCCCCACGGGTACTTC.

This clone appeared once. This chain joins TRBV6-1 and TRBJ2-7; 7 bases align to TRBD1. The germline V gene encodes CDR1 MNHNS and CDR2 SASEGT. The V and J ends lost 0 bases and 4 bases, in that order; junction bases with no gene match: 3. There are 14 residues in the CDR3. CDR3 nucleotides: TGTGCCAGCAGTGAAGCACGGACAGGTTACGAGCAGTACTTC. Its translation is CASSEARTGYEQYF.

The genes are TRBV6-6 and TRBJ1-5; no definite D call. Germline CDR1 and CDR2: MNHNY and SVGAGI (reference sequence). CDR3 length: 14 amino acids. The CDR3 DNA is TGTGGCACGACGAATGACGGATACAATCAGCCCCAGCATTTT. Translation gives CGTTNDGYNQPQHF.

This chain links TRBV4-2 with TRBJ2-3; D not resolved. V gave up 0 bases and J gave up 2 bases, with 3 bases separating them. In germline, CDR1 is LGHNA, CDR2 YNFKEQ. CDR3 length: 13 residues. CDR3 protein: CASSQDPTDTQYF. The CDR3 region has the DNA TGTGCCAGCAGCCAAGATCCCACAGATACGCAGTATTTT.

This clone showed up just once. The rearrangement uses TRBV5-6 and TRBJ2-1; D is uncertain. Looked up from germline, CDR1 is SGHDT and CDR2 is YYEEEE. The CDR3 totals 15 residues. V was clipped by 0 bases and J by 3 bases, with 10 bases between them. In DNA form, the CDR3 reads TGTGCCAGCAGCTTGGGGTTGGCCTTCTACAATGAGCAGTTCTTC. The encoded protein is CASSLGLAFYNEQFF.